Sequencing of this T cell receptor (beta chain) was carried out in a study of blood T cell repertoires in COVID-19. The wider study: COVID-19 samples from acute and convalescent phases originated in the United States, Italy and Spain. PBMCs, B-cell-depleted T cells, or T cells provided the cDNA or gDNA that made up the material.

This clone was counted once. The CDR3 has 16 amino acids. Losses at the gene ends were 2 bases for V and 5 bases for J; bases not matched to a gene: 8. Per germline, CDR1 PRHDT and CDR2 FYEKMQ (reference sequence). How the authors handled the data: Estimation of nucleated cell counts was performed using reference gene primer amplification. The data were produced by immunoSEQ multiplex PCR, yet TCRdb's version contains in-frame clones alone and is incomplete. The V and J calls and clone size come from that table; D and trimming were worked out from the DNA. The sample yields about 270,000 clones, 82% seen once.

The origin of this receptor is a woman younger than 30 with acute or convalescent COVID-19. The chain carries TRBV13 and TRBJ2-1; TRBD2 matches at 8 bases. Sequencing was carried out using peripheral blood. CDR3 residues: CASSLSGLAGDNEQFF. For the CDR3, the DNA is TGTGCCAGCAGCTTATCCGGACTAGCTGGGGACAATGAGCAGTTCTTC. The entire variable domain, with the rest obtained from reference TRBV13 and TRBJ2-1, is as follows: AAGVIQSPRHLIKEKRETATLKCYPIPRHDTVYWYQQGPGQDPQFLISFYEKMQSDKGSIPDRFSAQQFSDYHSELNMSSLELGDSALYFCASSLSGLAGDNEQFFGPGTRLTVL.